This T cell receptor beta chain was recovered during a study of beta chain features in type 1 diabetes. Turning to this clone: What it binds is unknown.

V was pared by 3 bases and J by 4 bases, with 14 bases between. Germline-derived CDR1 and CDR2 are LNHNV and YYDKDF (reference sequence). There are 15 residues in the CDR3. The whole isolated RNA underwent reverse transcription, so sequencing captured expressed TCRB transcripts. Approximately 3.9 million reads per sample were averaged for naive, central memory and regulatory samples. Only in-frame clones appear in the TCRdb table, and some are missing; sequencing was by immunoSEQ multiplex PCR. The sample records some 150,000 clones, approximately 13% being singletons. General observations from the study: Researchers report that Type 1 diabetes patients had moderately but significantly shorter TCRB CDR3s across all four CD4+ subsets.

CD4+ naive, central memory, regulatory and stem cell-like memory subsets were isolated by sorting on CD45RO/CCR7/CD25/CD127/CD95/CD27. J is TRBJ2-3 and V is TRBV15; D is unclear. The sequence came from a man aged 18-30 years with type 1 diabetes. Sample: central memory CD4+ T cells from blood. The CDR3 sequence: CATSSSPKSSDTQYF. The DNA of the CDR3 is TGTGCCACCAGCAGTAGTCCCAAATCATCAGATACGCAGTATTTT.